This TCR beta chain was captured by sequencing in a study of T cell changes during pregnancy in multiple sclerosis. Produced via immunoSEQ multiplex PCR; TCRdb's table is partial and in-frame only. Of about 56,000 clones listed, about 89% are singletons. The CDR3 has 13 amino acids. Trimming shortened V by 3 bases and J by 6 bases, and 9 bases separated the two germline ends. Germline V gives CDR1 WSHSY, CDR2 SAAADI. The rearrangement uses TRBV10-2 and TRBJ1-5; D unresolved. The sequenced sample was peripheral blood, obtained after pregnancy. This TCR came from a female donor with multiple sclerosis, enrolled in a pregnancy study. The CDR3 spells CASSDGEAQPQHF. Here the CDR3 DNA reads TGCGCCAGCAGTGATGGAGAGGCTCAGCCCCAGCATTTT.